This entry concerns a single TCR beta chain. Its specificity is not known. The ends were cut back, 3 bases at V and 1 base at J, with 12 bases in the middle. CDR3 length: 15 amino acids. Looked up from germline, CDR1 is MNHEY and CDR2 is SMNVEV (reference sequence). This specimen belongs to a study of T cell responses to AZD1222 COVID-19 vaccine. Study-wide results and limits: It should be noted that donors were predominantly white British and more often female, and clonal diversity was possibly underestimated. Repertoire sampling was restricted to post-peak T cell response timepoints.

The repertoire was sequenced with immunoSEQ multiplex PCR; TCRdb's copy has only in-frame clones and lacks some. The table lists about 160,000 clones, 92% of them singletons. The TCR originated in an adult in good health. The sequencing here drew on peripheral blood, taken on day 0 of MenACWY control vaccination. The V gene is TRBV27, the J gene TRBJ2-5, with no clear D. CDR3: CASSFVKGSQETQYF. The DNA of the CDR3 is TGTGCCAGCAGTTTCGTCAAGGGCAGCCAAGAGACCCAGTACTTC.